The clone carrying this T cell receptor (beta chain) was observed a handful of times. Its target is not known. Other nucleotide sequences from this sample produce the same CDR3. J was trimmed by 6 bases and V by 4 bases; bases with no gene match: 6. Germline-derived CDR1 and CDR2 are SGDLS and YYNGEE. The CDR3 consists of 16 residues. These data originate in a study of cytomegalovirus exposure and HLA in healthy donors. Study results and caveats: According to a later analysis, most TCR beta chains associated with CMV appeared HLA-restricted. Reportedly, HLA-A and HLA-B alleles of most subjects were accurately predicted from TCR beta.

PCR employed 60 Vbeta and 13 Jbeta primers. TCRdb's table, derived via immunoSEQ multiplex PCR, lists solely in-frame clones and lacks some. The sample consists of roughly 200,000 clones, 75% of them appearing once. This clonotype was sampled from a male donor in good health and CMV-seronegative. Sequenced sample: PBMCs. The chain couples TRBV9 to TRBJ2-2; 13 bases are shared with TRBD2. For the CDR3, the DNA is TGTGCCAGCAGCCCGCGGACTAGCGGGAGTGCCGGGGAGCTGTTTTTT. Translation gives CASSPRTSGSAGELFF.